This passage covers 10 T cell receptor beta chains from one sample sequenced in a study of cytomegalovirus exposure and HLA in healthy donors. The PCR was carried out with 60 Vbeta primers and 13 Jbeta primers. The repertoire was sequenced with immunoSEQ multiplex PCR; TCRdb's copy has only in-frame clones and lacks some. The sample lists about 120,000 clones, roughly 65% seen once, with less than 12% in the top ten. Input material: PBMCs. The receptors were sampled from a man aged 35 to 55 in good health and CMV-seropositive.

This chain links TRBV10-2 with TRBJ2-7, with 11 bases matching TRBD2. The V gene end was trimmed by 7 bases and the J gene end by 2 bases; junction bases not matched to a gene: 1. Germline lookup yields CDR1 WSHSY and CDR2 SAAADI. This CDR3 contains 13 residues. CDR3 amino acids: CASNSGRAYEQYF. The CDR3, as DNA: TGCGCCAGCAATAGCGGGAGGGCCTACGAGCAGTACTTC.

The V call is TRBV15, the J call TRBJ2-3; 7 nucleotides agree with TRBD1. This CDR3 comprises 15 residues. The germline gives CDR1 LNHNV, CDR2 YYDKDF (reference sequence). The trim removed 1 base at V and 2 bases at J, leaving 3 bases unmatched. The CDR3 nucleotides read TGTGCCACCAGCAGAGGAGGGGGCCTCACAGATACGCAGTATTTT. Translated, it gives CATSRGGGLTDTQYF.

The chain employs TRBV10-1 and TRBJ2-5, with 12 positions matching TRBD2. Germline CDR1 WNHNN, CDR2 SYGVQD (reference sequence). The ends lost 4 bases at V and 8 bases at J; junction bases unmatched: 8. This CDR3 region has 15 residues. Here the CDR3 DNA reads TGCGCCAGCAGTGCCTCCGGGACTAGCGGGTCCACCCAGTACTTC. This encodes CASSASGTSGSTQYF.

This clone has just a few counts. The chain has TRBV19 and TRBJ2-2; D is ambiguous. Germline V lookup: CDR1 LNHDA, CDR2 SQIVND (reference sequence). V was trimmed by 8 bases and J by 8 bases, leaving 15 bases between them. CDR3 length: 13 amino acids. The CDR3 DNA is TGTGCCAGTCACCTTCCCCCACGGGGGGAGCTGTTTTTT. This translates into CASHLPPRGELFF. The whole variable domain, filled in from reference TRBV19 and TRBJ2-2, reads DGGITQSPKYLFRKEGQNVTLSCEQNLNHDAMYWYRQDPGQGLRLIYYSQIVNDFQKGDIAEGYSVSREKKESFPLTVTSAQKNPTAFYLCASHLPPRGELFFGEGSRLTVL.

J is TRBJ2-2 and V is TRBV5-1; D unresolved. The CDR3 is 13 residues long. V was shortened by 4 bases and J by 5 bases, with 9 bases between the two germline ends. The V gene's germline CDR1 is SGHRS and CDR2 YFSETQ. The CDR3 sequence: CASSPGVTGELFF. The CDR3 DNA reads as TGCGCCAGCAGCCCCGGTGTGACCGGGGAGCTGTTTTTT.

The chain couples TRBV6-5 to TRBJ1-2, with TRBD1 identical over 9 bases. V gave up 6 bases and J gave up 3 bases; unmatched junction bases: 8. Germline CDR1 and CDR2: MNHEY and SVGAGI. The CDR3 contains 15 residues. The CDR3 DNA sequence: TGTGCCAGCAGCATCCGAAGACAGGGGGACTATGGCTACACCTTC. Its protein is CASSIRRQGDYGYTF.

V usage is TRBV7-9 and J usage is TRBJ2-3; 10 bases map to TRBD2. Germline V CDR1 and CDR2: SEHNR, FQNEAQ (reference sequence). CDR3 length: 19 amino acids. Trimming cost V 1 base and J 0 bases; bases outside gene matches: 10. The CDR3 here is CASSLGTLAGVKSTDTQYF. DNA of the CDR3: TGTGCCAGCAGCTTAGGTACCCTAGCGGGGGTTAAGAGCACAGATACGCAGTATTTT.

The chain joins TRBV5-1 to TRBJ2-1; no clear D gene. CDR3 length: 13 amino acids. With 6 bases removed from V and 9 bases from J, the gap between germline ends came to 16 bases. Germline CDR1 reads SGHRS; CDR2 reads YFSETQ. CDR3 bases: TGCGCCAGCACCACCCTCTTGATCGGTGAGCAGTTCTTC. This translates into CASTTLLIGEQFF.

The rearrangement links TRBV25-1 to TRBJ2-7, with D perhaps matching TRBD1 (6 bases). This CDR3 is built from 13 residues. Trimming shortened V by 2 bases and J by 7 bases, and 12 bases separated the two germline ends. Germline CDR1 MGHDK, CDR2 SYGVNS. The CDR3 reads CASSEIDRREQYF. CDR3 nucleotide sequence: TGTGCCAGCAGTGAAATCGACAGGCGGGAGCAGTACTTC.

V usage is TRBV5-5 and J usage is TRBJ2-7; no clear D. CDR1 and CDR2 from the germline V gene are SGHKS and YYEKEE (reference sequence). V was pared by 4 bases and J by 2 bases, with 13 bases between. CDR3 length equals 14 residues. The CDR3 is CASSPERVAYEQYF. DNA for the CDR3: TGTGCCAGCAGCCCGGAGCGCGTGGCCTACGAGCAGTACTTC.